The 25 T cell receptor beta chains presented below share a single source sample, sequenced in a study of CD8 T cells in Susac syndrome. After extraction with the RNeasy kit, roughly 0.5 to 1 ug of the RNA was reverse transcribed using random hexamers. TCRdb ran MiXCR on the immunoSEQ multiplex PCR reads and lists one entry per CDR3 protein. Here the sample spans approximately 190,000 distinct CDR3 sequences, about 95% being singletons. Material for sequencing was CD4+ T cells from PBMCs. Receptors were obtained from a human donor with multiple sclerosis.

The V gene is TRBV4-1, the J gene TRBJ2-1; 9 nucleotides line up with TRBD2. Germline-derived CDR1 and CDR2 are MGHRA and YSYEKL. The CDR3 contains 16 residues. V was pared by 1 base and J by 6 bases, with 7 bases of the junction left unmatched. CDR3 sequence reads: CASSQVRLAGFNEQFF. In DNA, the CDR3 is TGCGCCAGCAGCCAAGTAAGGCTAGCGGGGTTCAATGAGCAGTTCTTC.

The rearrangement uses TRBV30 and TRBJ2-1; possible D gene TRBD1, 6 bases. The germline gives CDR1 GTSNPN, CDR2 SVGIG (reference sequence). V lost 2 bases to trimming and J lost 5 bases, with 10 bases between them. This CDR3 contains 13 residues. The CDR3 protein is CAWSPNRDNEQFF. CDR3 DNA sequence: TGTGCCTGGAGTCCCAACAGGGACAATGAGCAGTTCTTC.

The rearrangement links TRBV20-1 to TRBJ2-4; D remains unclear. This CDR3 has 13 amino acids. V was pared by 3 bases and J by 0 bases, with 6 bases between. The germline CDR1 and CDR2 sequences are DFQATT and SNEGSKA (reference sequence). The CDR3 bases are TGCAGTGCTAGGTACCAAGCCAAAAACATTCAGTACTTC. Its protein is CSARYQAKNIQYF.

This sequence joins TRBV30 and TRBJ2-7; D is unclear. With 2 bases removed from V and 7 bases from J, the gap between germline ends came to 6 bases. This CDR3 spans 10 amino acids. The germline gives CDR1 GTSNPN, CDR2 SVGIG (reference sequence). The CDR3 sequence: CAWSRVEQYF. CDR3 nucleotide sequence: TGTGCCTGGAGTCGGGTAGAGCAGTACTTC.

The V and J genes are TRBV14 and TRBJ2-5; D remains unclear. The ends were cut back, 1 base at V and 5 bases at J, with 11 bases in the middle. CDR1 is SGHDN, CDR2 FVKESK, per germline. The length of the CDR3 is 14 residues. The CDR3 sequence is CASSQGVRSETQYF. The CDR3 region has the DNA TGTGCCAGCAGCCAAGGGGTACGGTCGGAGACCCAGTACTTC.

This chain joins TRBV7-3 and TRBJ2-7; 7 bases agree with TRBD2. V shed 2 bases and J 6 bases; nucleotides not matched to a gene: 4. The CDR3 is 13 amino acids. Germline lookup yields CDR1 SGHTA and CDR2 FQGTGA. The CDR3 bases are TGTGCCAGCAGCTTAGATAGGGAGGGCGAGCAGTACTTC. It specifies CASSLDREGEQYF.

V usage is TRBV6-6 and J usage is TRBJ2-7; the D gene could be TRBD1 or TRBD2 (6 bases each). Germline CDR1 and CDR2: MNHNY and SVGAGI (reference sequence). V lost 4 bases, J lost 2 bases, and 15 bases lay in between. The CDR3 consists of 15 residues. CDR3 loop: CASSSTWGATYEQYF. CDR3 coding DNA: TGTGCCAGCAGTTCTACGTGGGGGGCTACCTACGAGCAGTACTTC.

CDR3 DNA: TGTGCCAGCAGTTTGTTTGAAGAGACCCAGTACTTC. Translating gives CASSLFEETQYF. The gene calls are TRBV12-3 or TRBV12-4 and TRBJ2-5; D is unclear. The CDR3 covers 12 residues. Trimming left V 3 bases short and J 3 bases short, with 5 bases between.

V usage is TRBV2 and J usage is TRBJ1-5, with unresolved D. V lost 0 bases and J lost 1, with 13 bases in between. Germline V gives CDR1 SNHLY, CDR2 FYNNEI. The CDR3 has 17 residues. CDR3 DNA: TGTGCCAGCAGTGAAGCCTCAGCTTGGGTGAGCAATCAGCCCCAGCATTTT. Translation gives CASSEASAWVSNQPQHF.

This clonotype is a singleton in its sample. V and J are TRBV25-1 and TRBJ2-7; 8 bases line up with TRBD1. This CDR3 has 15 residues. The germline V gene encodes CDR1 MGHDK and CDR2 SYGVNS. The V and J ends lost 3 bases and 2 bases, in that order; junction bases with no gene match: 6. The CDR3 DNA follows: TGTGCCAGCAGTGAGGCCGGGACAGGTACCTACGAGCAGTACTTC. Residues: CASSEAGTGTYEQYF.

The V call is TRBV24-1, the J call TRBJ1-5; D unresolved. Germline CDR1 reads KGHDR; CDR2 reads SFDVKD. Trimming removed 9 bases at V and 2 bases at J, with 10 bases between. This CDR3 is built from 13 residues. For the CDR3, the DNA is TGTGCCACCGGGAAACGTGGCAATCAGCCCCAGCATTTT. This gives the protein CATGKRGNQPQHF.

The chain employs TRBV10-3 and TRBJ2-7, with 9 bases matching TRBD1. The CDR3 spans 13 residues. Trimming removed 10 bases from V and 3 bases from J; junction bases left unmatched: 7. CDR1 ENHRY and CDR2 SYGVKD come from the germline V gene. The CDR3 loop is CATNRGQGYEQYF. The CDR3 bases are TGTGCCACGAATAGGGGACAGGGCTACGAGCAGTACTTC.

This chain links TRBV7-9 with TRBJ1-1; maybe TRBD1 (5 bases). The V end was cut by 5 bases, the J end by 10 bases, with 14 bases between. CDR3 size: 12 residues. Germline CDR1 SEHNR, CDR2 FQNEAQ (reference sequence). CDR3 bases: TGTGCCAGCAGCCGGGACGGGGCTAGAGCTTTCTTT. This codes for CASSRDGARAFF.

This chain links TRBV20-1 with TRBJ1-1, with D unresolved. In germline, CDR1 is DFQATT, CDR2 SNEGSKA (reference sequence). This CDR3 is 15 amino acids long. The V end was cut by 1 base, the J end by 0 bases, with 12 bases between. The CDR3 is CSARVVGLMNTEAFF. CDR3 in DNA: TGCAGTGCTAGAGTAGTCGGACTGATGAACACTGAAGCTTTCTTT.

This chain links TRBV20-1 with TRBJ2-1; TRBD1 aligns across 11 bases. Germline-derived CDR1 and CDR2 are DFQATT and SNEGSKA (reference sequence). This CDR3 is built from 13 residues. Trimming took 5 bases from V and 8 from J; bases not matched to a gene: 5. The CDR3 spells CSAPGQGAYEQFF. In DNA, the CDR3 is TGCAGTGCTCCCGGACAGGGGGCTTATGAGCAGTTCTTC.

V and J are TRBV3-1 and TRBJ2-1, with D maybe TRBD1 (6 bases). Germline CDR1 and CDR2: LGHDT and YNNKEL (reference sequence). V dropped 1 base and J dropped 9 bases, with 10 bases sitting between them. The CDR3 is made up of 13 amino acids. The CDR3 loop reads CASSQVGASEQFF. The CDR3 region has the DNA TGTGCCAGCAGCCAAGTGGGGGCGAGTGAGCAGTTCTTC.

The chain recombines TRBV12-3 or TRBV12-4 with TRBJ1-5; D ambiguous. V lost 2 bases to trimming and J lost 4 bases, with 9 bases between them. This CDR3 has 14 amino acids. CDR3 DNA: TGTGCCAGCAGTTTAAAAGCTTTTAATCAGCCCCAGCATTTT. Translation: CASSLKAFNQPQHF.

The rearrangement links TRBV7-9 to TRBJ1-1; weak D call: TRBD1 (6 bases). CDR3 size: 11 residues. Germline V gives CDR1 SEHNR, CDR2 FQNEAQ (reference sequence). V shed 7 bases and J shed 8 bases, with 11 bases lying between them. CDR3: CASIGGQEAFF. In DNA form, the CDR3 reads TGTGCCAGCATTGGGGGACAAGAAGCTTTCTTT.

The chain couples TRBV2 to TRBJ1-4; 7 bases agree with TRBD1. CDR3 length equals 14 residues. CDR1 and CDR2 from the germline V gene are SNHLY and FYNNEI. V shed 7 bases, J shed 4 bases, and the junction held 6 bases outside the gene matches. The CDR3 DNA reads as TGTGCCAGCACCCAGGGGGACAGTAATGAAAAACTGTTTTTT. This codes for CASTQGDSNEKLFF.

This clonotype was observed once. The chain recombines TRBV20-1 with TRBJ2-1, with TRBD2 as a possible D gene (6 bases). This CDR3 has 15 amino acids. The V end lost 3 bases, the J end lost 0 bases, and 12 bases lay between the germline ends. The germline CDR1 and CDR2 sequences are DFQATT and SNEGSKA (reference sequence). CDR3 residues: CSASGSRNSYNEQFF. As DNA, the CDR3 is TGCAGTGCTAGCGGGAGCCGAAACTCCTACAATGAGCAGTTCTTC.

The V and J genes are TRBV20-1 and TRBJ1-1, with 9 bases aligning to TRBD1. CDR1 DFQATT and CDR2 SNEGSKA come from the germline V gene (reference sequence). With 3 bases clipped from V and 1 base from J, the junction kept 15 bases outside the gene matches. This CDR3 has 18 residues. The CDR3 DNA reads TGCAGTGCTAGGGTCCCCGGGACAGGGATTTTTGGGAACACTGAAGCTTTCTTT. It encodes CSARVPGTGIFGNTEAFF.

DNA of the CDR3: TGTGCCAGCAGTATGACAGGGAATGAAAAACTGTTTTTT. It is translated as CASSMTGNEKLFF. This chain links TRBV6-5 with TRBJ1-4; 7 bases align to TRBD1. The CDR3 length is 13 residues. Per germline, CDR1 MNHEY and CDR2 SVGAGI. V lost 5 bases to trimming and J lost 5 bases; unmatched junction nucleotides: 2.

The genes are TRBV14 and TRBJ2-7; tentative D call: TRBD1 (5 bases). This CDR3 has 14 amino acids. V was clipped by 3 bases and J by 3 bases, with 12 bases between them. The germline V gene has CDR1 SGHDN and CDR2 FVKESK. CDR3 nucleotide sequence: TGTGCCAGCAGCCACCCCCGAAGGGGCTACGAGCAGTACTTC. This translates into CASSHPRRGYEQYF.

The chain employs TRBV7-9 and TRBJ2-1, with 9 positions matching TRBD2. The CDR3 loop spans 17 amino acids. The germline CDR1 and CDR2 sequences are SEHNR and FQNEAQ (reference sequence). The V gene end was trimmed by 3 bases and the J gene end by 4 bases; junction bases not matched to a gene: 10. The CDR3 region has the DNA TGTGCCAGCAGCTTCATAGCGGGGGCCTACATTTACAATGAGCAGTTCTTC. Residues: CASSFIAGAYIYNEQFF.

The V and J genes are TRBV30 and TRBJ1-6, with a tentative D call TRBD1 (5 bases). The CDR3 spans 14 residues. Germline CDR1 and CDR2: GTSNPN and SVGIG (reference sequence). V gave up 3 bases and J gave up 5 bases, with 11 bases separating them. The CDR3 protein is CAWRVGHNNSPLHF. For the CDR3, the DNA is TGTGCCTGGAGGGTTGGACACAATAATTCACCCCTCCACTTT. The complete variable domain, with remaining parts taken from reference TRBV30 and TRBJ1-6, reads SQTIHQWPATLVQPVGSPLSLECTVEGTSNPNLYWYRQAAGRGLQLLFYSVGIGQISSEVPQNLSASRPQDRQFILSSKKLLLSDSGFYLCAWRVGHNNSPLHFGNGTRLTVT.